The T cell receptor (beta chain) under discussion was sequenced for a study of vaccination and CD4 T cells after COVID-19. The treatment was: approximately nine-day PBMC culture with coronavirus spike peptide pools or control peptides (ViraFEST assay). ViraFEST grew antigen-specific T cells using peptide pools, then sequenced TCRs. Regarding this clonotype: Its specificity is not known.

Sequencing of cultured CD4+ T cell DNA used the Oncomine TCR Beta short-read assay. The source of extracted genomic DNA was cultured CD4+ T cells. MiXCR, applied by TCRdb to the PCR reads, yields one record per CDR3 protein. The sample has approximately 21,000 distinct CDR3 sequences; roughly two fifths are singletons. This TCR was recovered from a human donor who had recovered from COVID-19. The sample was CD4+ T cells from blood, cultured in vitro, taken after SARS-CoV-2 vaccination.

The CDR3, as DNA: TGTGCCAGCAGCTTAGTGGTTAGCGGAACCGGGGAGCTGTTTTTT. It is translated as CASSLVVSGTGELFF. V gene TRBV11-3 combines with J gene TRBJ2-2, with a tentative D call TRBD2 (6 bases). Germline-derived CDR1 and CDR2 are SGHNT and YENEEA. The germline V and J ends were trimmed by 1 base and 5 bases, with 11 bases remaining between them. The CDR3 has 15 amino acids. The full variable domain, in which reference TRBV11-3 and TRBJ2-2 provide the parts outside the CDR3, is EAGVVQSPRYKIIEKKQPVAFWCNPISGHNTLYWYLQNLGQGPELLIRYENEEAVDDSQLPKDRFSAERLKGVDSTLKIQPAELGDSAVYLCASSLVVSGTGELFFGEGSRLTVL.